Presented here are 24 T cell receptor beta chains from one specimen sequenced in a study of blood T cells in healthy people across ages. Using a J-beta primer mix together with a sample-barcoded 5' primer, a second PCR was run for about 6 to 12 cycles. TCRdb fed the 5' RACE reads into MiXCR, producing one record per CDR3 protein. The data contain approximately 800,000 distinct CDR3 sequences, about 59% of them singletons. The sample taken for sequencing was blood. These receptors originate from a man aged 30 to 39 in good health.

This clonotype turned up a few times. The genes are TRBV7-2 and TRBJ2-7; TRBD2 aligns across 7 bases. The J call is uncertain, as TRBJ2-1 better fits the DNA end. Germline CDR1 reads SGHTA; CDR2 reads FQGNSA. The CDR3 totals 16 residues. The DNA for the CDR3 is TGTGCCAGCAGCTTAGATCTCGGAGCGGGGCCATGGGAGCAGTTCTTC. The encoded protein is CASSLDLGAGPWEQFF.

The V call is TRBV6-2 or TRBV6-3, the J call TRBJ1-5; TRBD1 aligns across 8 bases. The germline V gene encodes CDR1 MNHEY and CDR2 SVGEGT. Trimming cost V 2 bases and J 6 bases; bases outside gene matches: 6. The CDR3 loop spans 15 amino acids. The CDR3 DNA reads TGTGCCAGCAGTTACGCGCGACAGGGGATTCAGCCCCAGCATTTT. Translating gives CASSYARQGIQPQHF.

In its sample, this clonotype was seen once. The gene calls are TRBV6-5 and TRBJ2-1; 12 bases fit TRBD2. The CDR3 length is 16 residues. Germline V CDR1 and CDR2: MNHEY, SVGAGI. J lost 8 bases, V lost 0 bases, and 5 bases had no gene match. The chain's CDR3 is CASSYSPSGGADEQFF. As DNA, the CDR3 is TGTGCCAGCAGTTACTCGCCTAGCGGGGGGGCCGATGAGCAGTTCTTC.

J is TRBJ2-5 and V is TRBV15; 8 nucleotides align to TRBD2. The CDR3 has 17 residues. Looked up from germline, CDR1 is LNHNV and CDR2 is YYDKDF (reference sequence). V dropped 0 bases and J dropped 5; count of bases not matched to a gene: 11. The DNA of the CDR3 is TGTGCCACCAGCAGAGATGGGTCCGGGACTAGGGGGGAGACCCAGTACTTC. It specifies CATSRDGSGTRGETQYF.

The rearrangement joins TRBV6-1 to TRBJ2-1, with D possibly matching TRBD1 (7 bases). This CDR3 spans 14 amino acids. CDR1 is MNHNS and CDR2 is SASEGT in the germline V gene. V lost 8 bases and J lost 2, with 13 bases in between. The DNA of the CDR3 is TGTGCCAGCGGGCGGGGACAGACCTACAATGAGCAGTTCTTC. Translated, it gives CASGRGQTYNEQFF.

The chain joins TRBV12-3 or TRBV12-4 to TRBJ1-2, with a weak D call TRBD1 (6 bases). This CDR3 spans 14 amino acids. The V and J ends lost 4 bases and 4 bases respectively, with 13 bases between them. The CDR3 is CASSSPPGAYGYTF. The CDR3 coding sequence is TGTGCCAGCAGTTCACCACCGGGGGCCTATGGCTACACCTTC.

The rearrangement links TRBV4-1 to TRBJ2-1, with D maybe TRBD1 (5 bases). The germline V gene has CDR1 MGHRA and CDR2 YSYEKL. The CDR3 runs 16 residues. The V and J ends lost 1 base and 2 bases respectively, with 12 bases between them. The CDR3 region has the DNA TGCGCCAGCAGCCAAGTGGGCAGGGCCACCTACAATGAGCAGTTCTTC. Encoded protein: CASSQVGRATYNEQFF.

This clonotype was seen many times. This sequence joins TRBV4-2 and TRBJ2-1, with TRBD2 matching 8 bases. Trimming took 0 bases from V and 8 from J; bases not matched to a gene: 6. CDR1 and CDR2 from the germline V gene are LGHNA and YNFKEQ. The CDR3 consists of 15 residues. The CDR3 DNA follows: TGTGCCAGCAGCCAAGATCTGCTAGCGGGTCATGAGCAGTTCTTC. This sequence encodes CASSQDLLAGHEQFF.

The genes are TRBV7-2 and TRBJ1-2, with 7 bases aligning to TRBD1. CDR1 and CDR2 (germline): SGHTA, FQGNSA. This CDR3 is 14 amino acids long. The ends lost 4 bases at V and 8 bases at J; junction bases unmatched: 10. CDR3 in DNA: TGTGCCAGCAGCTCAGGGACAGCCTCCTTCGGCTACACCTTC. Amino acids: CASSSGTASFGYTF.

This clonotype showed up just a few times. The V and J genes are TRBV7-2 and TRBJ2-5; D is possibly TRBD2 (5 bases). Trimming left V 3 bases short and J 9 bases short, with 8 bases between. The CDR3 consists of 11 residues. Germline V gene data show CDR1 as SGHTA and CDR2 as FQGNSA. The CDR3 DNA sequence: TGTGCCAGCAGCTTGGACGGGGCCCAGTACTTC. Its protein product is CASSLDGAQYF.

This clonotype was seen only a few times. The V and J genes are TRBV12-3 or TRBV12-4 and TRBJ2-1; 13 nucleotides line up with TRBD2. This CDR3 is 15 amino acids long. Trimming at V came to 4 bases and at J to 9 bases, leaving 6 bases not matched to a gene. In DNA, the CDR3 is TGTGCCAGCAGTTCCGGGACTAGCGGGGTCACTGAGCAGTTCTTC. As protein: CASSSGTSGVTEQFF.

This clonotype came up a few times. The V and J genes are TRBV28 and TRBJ2-3, with D uncertain. In germline, CDR1 is MDHEN, CDR2 SYDVKM. The CDR3 has 14 amino acids. With 3 bases removed from V and 6 bases from J, the gap between germline ends came to 13 bases. The CDR3 sequence is CASSLGSAGDTQYF. The CDR3 DNA is TGTGCCAGCAGTTTGGGGTCCGCCGGGGATACGCAGTATTTT.

The chain recombines TRBV2 with TRBJ2-6; D may match TRBD1 or TRBD2 (7 bases each). The CDR3 covers 17 residues. The V gene's germline CDR1 is SNHLY and CDR2 FYNNEI. V lost 1 base and J lost 2, with 12 bases in between. DNA of the CDR3: TGTGCCAGCAGTGAAGACAGGGGAGGGGCTGGGGCCAACGTCCTGACTTTC. Protein product: CASSEDRGGAGANVLTF. The entire variable domain, with the rest obtained from reference TRBV2 and TRBJ2-6, is as follows: EPEVTQTPSHQVTQMGQEVILRCVPISNHLYFYWYRQILGQKVEFLVSFYNNEISEKSEIFDDQFSVERPDGSNFTLKIRSTKLEDSAMYFCASSEDRGGAGANVLTFGAGSRLTVL.

CDR3 protein: CASSGDGRMNTEAFF. CDR3 DNA: TGTGCCAGCAGCGGGGACGGCCGAATGAACACTGAAGCTTTCTTT. The genes are TRBV2 and TRBJ1-1, with D possibly being TRBD1 (5 bases). Germline CDR1 reads SNHLY; CDR2 reads FYNNEI. The V end was cut by 6 bases, the J end by 0 bases, with 14 bases between. The CDR3 is 15 amino acids.

This clonotype was observed many times. The V gene is TRBV7-2, the J gene TRBJ1-2; D gene unclear. V was shortened by 7 bases and J by 4 bases, with 25 bases between the two germline ends. This CDR3 has 17 amino acids. The germline CDR1 and CDR2 sequences are SGHTA and FQGNSA. The CDR3 sequence is CASTSPGSDSLFYGYTF. CDR3 sequence (DNA): TGTGCCAGCACCTCACCCGGGTCCGACTCCTTATTCTATGGCTACACCTTC. Full variable domain (rest looked up from reference TRBV7-2 and TRBJ1-2): GAGVSQSPSNKVTEKGKDVELRCDPISGHTALYWYRQSLGQGLEFLIYFQGNSAPDKSGLPSDRFSAERTGGSVSTLTIQRTQQEDSAVYLCASTSPGSDSLFYGYTFGSGTRLTVV.

This clonotype has just a few counts. This chain uses TRBV15 with TRBJ1-2; D is unclear. The CDR3 runs to 14 residues. CDR1 and CDR2 (germline): LNHNV, YYDKDF (reference sequence). V lost 0 bases and J lost 5, with 10 bases in between. CDR3 residues: CATSRDWKGYGYTF. The CDR3 DNA reads TGTGCCACCAGCAGAGATTGGAAGGGATATGGCTACACCTTC.

J is TRBJ2-5 and V is TRBV6-6, with 7 bases identical to TRBD1. The tail of the sequence fits TRBJ2-7 better, so the J call may be wrong. Germline loops: CDR1 MNHNY, CDR2 SVGAGI (reference sequence). This CDR3 has 14 amino acids. Here the CDR3 DNA reads TGTGCCAGCAGTTACGGGGCAGGGGGCTACGAGCAGTACTTC. As protein: CASSYGAGGYEQYF.

In its sample, this clonotype was seen a few times. The chain links TRBV20-1 to TRBJ2-5; 10 bases fit TRBD2. The CDR3 is 16 residues long. Germline CDR1 DFQATT, CDR2 SNEGSKA (reference sequence). The ends lost 6 bases at V and 1 base at J; junction bases unmatched: 11. CDR3 DNA sequence: TGCAGTGCCTATCCCCCAGCGGGGGGGCGCCAAGAGACCCAGTACTTC. Protein: CSAYPPAGGRQETQYF.

Worth noting for this clonotype: At one of its ends the junction is not consistent with the germline gene, which may arise from a read error. This chain links TRBV7-3 with TRBJ2-7; D unclear. The CDR3 is 11 residues long. Germline values: CDR1 SGHTA, CDR2 FQGTGA. The CDR3 coding sequence is TGTGTCAGCAGCCCAGTGGGCGAGCAGTACTTC. This codes for CVSSPVGEQYF.

The chain couples TRBV4-3 to TRBJ2-5; D could derive from TRBD1 or TRBD2 (5 bases each). The CDR3 has 16 residues. Germline assignment: CDR1 LGHNA and CDR2 YSLEER. The germline V and J ends were trimmed by 4 bases and 11 bases, with 26 bases remaining between them. The CDR3 sequence is CASSPTLGVLGNEQYF. The CDR3 DNA sequence: TGCGCCAGCAGCCCCACCTTGGGGGTCTTGGGGAATGAGCAGTACTTC.

This clonotype has only a few counts. The chain has TRBV7-8 and TRBJ1-4; D is unresolved. This CDR3 is built from 17 residues. Trimming removed 5 bases at V and 8 bases at J, with 24 bases between. Germline CDR1 SGHVS, CDR2 FQNEAQ. DNA for the CDR3: TGTGCCAGCAGCCAGTCCCGCCCCGCGGCAGTCGAGGAAAAACTGTTTTTT. This codes for CASSQSRPAAVEEKLFF. The full variable domain, completed using reference TRBV7-8 and TRBJ1-4, is GAGVSQSPRYKVAKRGQDVALRCDPISGHVSLFWYQQALGQGPEFLTYFQNEAQLDKSGLPSDRFFAERPEGSVSTLKIQRTQQEDSAVYLCASSQSRPAAVEEKLFFGSGTQLSVL.

The chain carries TRBV20-1 and TRBJ2-6; D is possibly TRBD1 (5 bases). CDR1 and CDR2 from the germline V gene are DFQATT and SNEGSKA (reference sequence). Trimming stripped 3 bases from V and 1 base from J, with 7 bases between. The CDR3 contains 14 residues. As DNA, the CDR3 is TGCAGTGCTAGGACAGTATCTGGGGCCAACGTCCTGACTTTC. It is translated as CSARTVSGANVLTF.

The rearrangement links TRBV20-1 to TRBJ1-2; a weak D match, TRBD1 (6 bases). Looked up from germline, CDR1 is DFQATT and CDR2 is SNEGSKA (reference sequence). The CDR3 runs to 15 residues. Trimming left V 0 bases short and J 3 bases short, with 14 bases between. CDR3 bases: TGCAGTGCTAGAGATGGGGGGGCGTTTGACTATGGCTACACCTTC. This codes for CSARDGGAFDYGYTF.

The chain carries TRBV7-8 and TRBJ2-4, with TRBD1 matching over 7 bases. Near its end, the DNA agrees better with TRBJ2-7, so the J call may be wrong. CDR3 length: 14 residues. Per the germline V gene, CDR1 is SGHVS and CDR2 is FQNEAQ. The CDR3, as DNA: TGTGCCAGCACCCTTGGGAACAGGGGATACGAGCAGTACTTC. Protein product: CASTLGNRGYEQYF.